The clone carrying this T cell receptor beta chain was counted a few times. TCRdb called the 5' RACE reads again in MiXCR, with one record for every CDR3 protein. Of hundreds of thousands of distinct CDR3 sequences in the sample, roughly an eighth were seen once. The source of the sample is a study of identical twins. The same sample was also used in a study of yellow fever vaccine responses in identical twins.

The clonotype originates from a woman aged 18-29 years in good health. The sample taken for sequencing was CD8+ T cells sorted from blood.

The CDR3 loop reads CASSSIPQETQYF. The CDR3 DNA follows: TGTGCCAGCAGTTCAATCCCACAAGAGACCCAGTACTTC. The chain joins TRBV28 to TRBJ2-5; D not certain. Germline V gene sequence: CDR1 MDHEN, CDR2 SYDVKM. The CDR3 consists of 13 residues. Trimming pared 4 bases from V and 2 bases from J, leaving 8 bases between.